The source of this T cell receptor beta chain is a study of early T cells in non-severe SARS-CoV-2 infection. As for the study in general: Bulk RNA from unsorted whole blood was sequenced; chains were unpaired. Study-wide results and limits: Matches to VDJdb favored anti-spike CD8 responses and missed private and CD4 specificities.

Individually, cDNA molecules had unique molecular identifiers attached to them. One entry per CDR3 protein, called by TCRdb with MiXCR from the 5' RACE reads. This table has tens of thousands of distinct CDR3 sequences, about 12% appearing once. The V end lost 5 bases, the J end lost 0 bases, and 11 bases lay between the germline ends. The CDR3 contains 15 residues. This clonotype was detected many times. The antigen is not known. Material: whole blood. The sequence derives from an adult who was a healthcare worker with PCR-confirmed SARS-CoV-2 infection or an uninfected control (not recorded which). The V gene is TRBV12-3 or TRBV12-4, the J gene TRBJ2-1; D not resolved. The DNA of the CDR3 is TGTGCCAGCAGTCCGCGGAGCAGCTCCTACAATGAGCAGTTCTTC. Residues: CASSPRSSSYNEQFF.